This TCR beta chain is from a study of shared clonotypes between healthy human individuals (dated by TCRdb to the early 2020s). Notes on the research overall: The cohort comprised a couple of women and a few men aged 18 to 49 years. For each donor, CD4 naive and CD4 memory were each run on three plates, CD8 naive on two plates, and CD8 memory on one plate. To increase sequencing depth and limit assay-specific biases, TCR repertoire library preparation and sequencing were carried out by different laboratories using diverse techniques. To estimate repertoire size and how much clonotype sharing occurs between individuals, the study deeply sequenced the blood TCR repertoires of 4 to 6 healthy adults. Each donor's leukapheresis produced roughly between roughly 0.85 and 10 billion PBMCs. General conclusions and limits of the study: Sampling was restricted to blood, and TCR repertoires in tissue are likely to differ from TCR repertoires in blood. Higher generation probabilities were observed for clonotypes shared by all four sorted-subset donors than for non-shared clonotypes. Based on pairwise subsampling, the degree of clonotype sharing among donors was expected to be affected by sequencing depth. Estimated clonotype richness was generally larger for naive than for memory subsets. About 4.5% of naive CD4, 3% to 4% of naive CD8, approximately 2% of memory CD4, and over 0.35% of memory CD8 clonotypes were shared across several donors. The small number of donors limited the genetic and exposure-history diversity represented. Incomplete sequencing was indicated by rarefaction of sorted-subset datasets, despite the large sequencing depth.

Donors were healthy HIV-negative adults with no recently reported acute infections or vaccinations. Every donor was a Caucasian adult residing in Nashville, Tennessee, USA. CD4+ T cells were enriched by magnetic negative selection; naive cells were then positively selected on CD45RA, and the negative fraction formed the memory subset. After blood collection by leukapheresis, PBMCs were isolated using Ficoll-Histopaque density gradient centrifugation and then cryopreserved in the vapor phase of liquid nitrogen. Analytical flow cytometry was used to check the purity and quantity of each magnetically sorted T cell population. Each sorted fraction had its genomic DNA isolated and then quantified by UV absorbance on a Nanodrop 2000c. A word on this clone: Its antigen has not been determined. Nothing much larger sits one base from this clone, and base qualities are not available.

From a lookup of the germline V gene, CDR1 and CDR2 are SGHNT and YENEEA. V and J lose 0 bases and 9 bases, and a span of 17 bases separates them. Its CDR3 holds 15 amino acids, cysteine through phenylalanine. The read is trimmed to its CDR3 DNA, 45 bases read in frame from base 1. Using the deep immunoSEQ assay, multiplex PCR amplified TCR CDR3 regions from genomic DNA. Extracted genomic DNA from each cell subset was distributed evenly across all wells of several immunoSEQ 96-well plates, and each plate was treated as a replicate. For sorted subsets, around 0.2 ug of genomic DNA, equivalent to around 29,000 T cell genomes, went into each replicate PCR. The purified libraries were quantified using a Qubit 3.0 fluorometer, sized with a Bioanalyzer 2100, and then quantified again using the KAPA Library Quantification kit. A separate single-read 150-cycle Illumina NextSeq 550 flow cell was used to sequence each immunoSEQ 96-well plate. As for the authors' bioinformatics: Because the immunoSEQ output included only junctional sequences and no quality scores, the filtering could not be the same as the filtering used for full-length reads. Sequences were annotated with PyIR, a Python wrapper for IgBLAST v1.9, and V/J genes and CDR3 were assigned using IMGT germline references. Any read was removed if the V/J assignment was weak (E-value above 1e-6), the CDR3 was missing, or the read contained stop codons, out-of-frame junctions, or ambiguous translated residues. V3J clonotypes were defined as sequences sharing the same inferred V gene, J gene, and CDR3 amino acid sequence. Percentage overlap between repertoires was computed as shared unique clonotypes divided by the size of the smaller repertoire. RTK rarefaction, the Chao1 estimator, and Recon v2.1 estimates of unobserved clonotypes were used to assess repertoire richness. OLGA was used to compute generation probabilities for all TCRbeta clonotypes that the gDNA method yielded from a few donors. TCRdb limited this immuneACCESS table to in-frame rearrangements with V and J called. A share of clones is missing; checked studies link under half to unresolved V genes, and the rest is unexplained. V and J calls and clone size are those listed in that table; D and trimming were worked out from the DNA. For this sample the table gives a few million clones, of which more than 85% were detected only once. Jointly, the top ten make up 0.3% to 0.4% of the sample.

The rearrangement joined TRBV11-3 to TRBJ1-1, with no confidently assigned D gene. The receptor comes from a young man in good health. Some clones in this sample may be carry-over from other donors' samples. The material sequenced was naive CD4+ T cells from PBMCs. The label giving this sample's cell subset or site can be read as: CD45RA+ positively selected. The CDR3 reads as follows: CASSLDLVELHKAFF. The nucleotides are TGTGCCAGCAGCTTAGATTTAGTTGAACTTCACAAAGCTTTCTTT.